This entry concerns a single T cell receptor beta chain. Its antigen is still unknown. Trimming pared 6 bases from V and 5 bases from J, leaving 16 bases between. In germline, CDR1 is SGHNT, CDR2 YYREEE (reference sequence). This CDR3 comprises 14 residues. This specimen belongs to a study of cytomegalovirus exposure and HLA in healthy donors. General observations from the study: Analyses of presence and absence presupposed an approximately uniform sequencing depth across donors.

With 60 Vbeta and 13 Jbeta primers, the PCR was carried out. Method: immunoSEQ multiplex PCR; TCRdb's copy keeps in-frame clones and lacks some. The repertoire consists of over 140,000 clones, with 70% to 85% occurring once and the leading ten covering around 1.5%. V is TRBV5-4 and J is TRBJ2-3; a possible D gene is TRBD2 (6 bases). This clonotype was sampled from a young man in good health and CMV-seropositive. Sequencing used PBMCs. CDR3 nucleotides: TGTGCCAGCACCCCACTGGGGGAGGAAGATACGCAGTATTTT. It specifies CASTPLGEEDTQYF.